Presented here are 16 T cell receptor beta chains from one specimen sequenced in a study of shared T cell receptors in the human thymus. This table comes from immunoSEQ multiplex PCR, and its TCRdb copy is limited to in-frame clones, with some not included. Of roughly 710,000 clones listed, approximately 85% were seen once; the top ten hold under 0.012%. The same data also went into a second study, on human thymus T cells.

Sequencing was done on a sample of thymocytes. The receptors were sampled from a girl under three years old with a congenital heart defect.

J is TRBJ2-7 and V is TRBV7-2, with no clear D. From germline, CDR1 is SGHTA and CDR2 FQGNSA. The CDR3 covers 13 residues. V was shortened by 1 base and J by 3 bases, with 7 bases between the two germline ends. The CDR3 loop reads CASSLVTRYEQYF. DNA of the CDR3: TGTGCCAGCAGCTTAGTTACGCGCTACGAGCAGTACTTC. Full variable domain (outside the CDR3, taken from reference TRBV7-2 and TRBJ2-7): GAGVSQSPSNKVTEKGKDVELRCDPISGHTALYWYRQSLGQGLEFLIYFQGNSAPDKSGLPSDRFSAERTGGSVSTLTIQRTQQEDSAVYLCASSLVTRYEQYFGPGTRLTVT.

J is TRBJ2-7 and V is TRBV5-1; no clear D gene. The germline V gene has CDR1 SGHRS and CDR2 YFSETQ. Trimming left V 6 bases short and J 1 base short, with 14 bases between. The CDR3 contains 14 residues. This chain's CDR3 is CASNKADPSYEQYF. As DNA, the CDR3 is TGCGCCAGCAATAAGGCGGATCCTTCCTACGAGCAGTACTTC.

The chain uses TRBV5-1 and TRBJ1-4, with TRBD1 matching over 8 bases. The CDR3 has 16 amino acids. V was clipped by 4 bases and J by 8 bases; unmatched bases: 13. CDR1 is SGHRS, CDR2 YFSETQ, per germline. CDR3 DNA sequence: TGCGCCAGCAGCGACAGCAACCAGGGGGCTGAGGAAAAACTGTTTTTT. Amino acids: CASSDSNQGAEEKLFF.

CDR3 sequence: CASRRADTEAFF. The CDR3 DNA follows: TGTGCCTCCCGCAGGGCGGACACTGAAGCTTTCTTT. The rearrangement joins TRBV6-5 to TRBJ1-1, with a weak D call TRBD1 (5 bases). Trimming took off 11 bases at V and 3 bases at J, with 13 bases between the two ends. The germline V gene encodes CDR1 MNHEY and CDR2 SVGAGI. The CDR3 length is 12 residues.

The gene calls are TRBV6-5 and TRBJ1-2, with 8 bases fitting TRBD1. This CDR3 comprises 13 residues. Trimming took 6 bases from V and 5 from J; bases not matched to a gene: 5. CDR1 is MNHEY and CDR2 is SVGAGI in the germline V gene. The chain's CDR3 is CASRTGTGYGYTF. The DNA for the CDR3 is TGTGCCAGCAGGACCGGGACAGGTTATGGCTACACCTTC.

The rearrangement links TRBV5-1 to TRBJ1-1; 7 bases fit TRBD1. From germline, CDR1 is SGHRS and CDR2 YFSETQ. After removal of 4 bases from V and 10 bases from J, the junction contained 19 bases not matched to a gene. The CDR3 has 16 residues. CDR3 protein: CASSPRGPQAPAGAFF. In DNA form, the CDR3 reads TGCGCCAGCAGCCCGAGGGGGCCTCAAGCTCCTGCCGGAGCTTTCTTT.

The chain joins TRBV27 to TRBJ2-5; 9 bases fit TRBD2. Germline V lookup: CDR1 MNHEY, CDR2 SMNVEV (reference sequence). This CDR3 region has 19 residues. V lost 3 bases to trimming and J lost 1 base; unmatched junction nucleotides: 15. The CDR3 DNA follows: TGTGCCAGCAGTTTTCCCTCCGGGATGGTAGCGGGGGTCCAAGAGACCCAGTACTTC. Amino acid sequence: CASSFPSGMVAGVQETQYF.

The chain joins TRBV19 to TRBJ1-2; D may be TRBD1 (6 bases). The CDR3 consists of 16 residues. Trimming cost V 3 bases and J 2 bases, with 16 bases left between them. Per the germline V gene, CDR1 is LNHDA and CDR2 is SQIVND (reference sequence). The CDR3 nucleotides are TGTGCCAGTAGTATCCTCTCGACAGGCCAGAACTATGGCTACACCTTC. This encodes CASSILSTGQNYGYTF.

The V and J genes are TRBV14 and TRBJ2-7; TRBD1 is a possible D gene (6 bases). Germline V gene data show CDR1 as SGHDN and CDR2 as FVKESK. V was pared by 0 bases and J by 2 bases, with 8 bases between. The CDR3 is 14 residues long. Here the CDR3 reads CASSQETGPYEQYF. DNA of the CDR3: TGTGCCAGCAGCCAAGAGACAGGCCCCTACGAGCAGTACTTC.

This clone was counted once. The chain is built from TRBV27 and TRBJ2-6; D is undetermined. Germline V gene data show CDR1 as MNHEY and CDR2 as SMNVEV (reference sequence). The V end was cut by 0 bases, the J end by 0 bases, with 6 bases between. The CDR3 runs 16 residues. The CDR3 is CASSLSPGSGANVLTF. The DNA for the CDR3 is TGTGCCAGCAGTTTATCGCCGGGCTCTGGGGCCAACGTCCTGACTTTC.

The chain carries TRBV4-1 and TRBJ2-3, with 9 bases identical to TRBD1. The CDR3 is 16 residues long. The ends lost 1 base at V and 1 base at J; junction bases unmatched: 3. Germline V gene sequence: CDR1 MGHRA, CDR2 YSYEKL. The CDR3 DNA sequence: TGCGCCAGCAGCCAAGTACGGGACAGGGGCACAGATACGCAGTATTTT. Residues: CASSQVRDRGTDTQYF.

The CDR3 protein is CASSEVREDADTQYF. The CDR3 coding sequence is TGTGCCAGCAGCGAGGTCAGGGAGGACGCAGATACGCAGTATTTT. The chain carries TRBV9 and TRBJ2-3, with a possible D match to TRBD2 (6 bases). Germline CDR1 is SGDLS and CDR2 is YYNGEE. V shed 3 bases and J shed 4 bases, with 15 bases lying between them. This CDR3 spans 15 amino acids.

The chain is built from TRBV7-9 and TRBJ1-1; D not certain. Germline V gene sequence: CDR1 SEHNR, CDR2 FQNEAQ (reference sequence). With 6 bases removed from V and 5 bases from J, the gap between germline ends came to 22 bases. CDR3 length: 16 residues. CDR3 sequence: CASRATTPGEGTEAFF. The CDR3, as DNA: TGTGCCAGCAGAGCCACCACCCCTGGGGAGGGTACTGAAGCTTTCTTT.

The chain carries TRBV28 and TRBJ1-5; D perhaps matches TRBD1 (5 bases). The germline gives CDR1 MDHEN, CDR2 SYDVKM. The CDR3 has 15 amino acids. The V and J ends lost 4 bases and 4 bases respectively, with 14 bases between them. The CDR3 DNA is TGTGCCAGCAGTTCGGACACCGAACCGAATCAGCCCCAGCATTTT. It encodes CASSSDTEPNQPQHF.

The chain uses TRBV7-9 and TRBJ2-7; D might be TRBD2 (6 bases). The V gene's germline CDR1 is SEHNR and CDR2 FQNEAQ (reference sequence). The CDR3 covers 15 residues. Trimming took off 0 bases at V and 2 bases at J, with 11 bases between the two ends. The CDR3 nucleotides read TGTGCCAGCAGCTTAGCACCGGGACTCACCTACGAGCAGTACTTC. Residues: CASSLAPGLTYEQYF.

The chain uses TRBV9 and TRBJ1-1; 7 bases match TRBD1. Germline lookup yields CDR1 SGDLS and CDR2 YYNGEE. The CDR3 loop spans 13 amino acids. Trimming at V came to 5 bases and at J to 3 bases, leaving 4 bases not matched to a gene. The DNA for the CDR3 is TGTGCCAGCAGTAGGGGGCTAGACACTGAAGCTTTCTTT. Protein product: CASSRGLDTEAFF.